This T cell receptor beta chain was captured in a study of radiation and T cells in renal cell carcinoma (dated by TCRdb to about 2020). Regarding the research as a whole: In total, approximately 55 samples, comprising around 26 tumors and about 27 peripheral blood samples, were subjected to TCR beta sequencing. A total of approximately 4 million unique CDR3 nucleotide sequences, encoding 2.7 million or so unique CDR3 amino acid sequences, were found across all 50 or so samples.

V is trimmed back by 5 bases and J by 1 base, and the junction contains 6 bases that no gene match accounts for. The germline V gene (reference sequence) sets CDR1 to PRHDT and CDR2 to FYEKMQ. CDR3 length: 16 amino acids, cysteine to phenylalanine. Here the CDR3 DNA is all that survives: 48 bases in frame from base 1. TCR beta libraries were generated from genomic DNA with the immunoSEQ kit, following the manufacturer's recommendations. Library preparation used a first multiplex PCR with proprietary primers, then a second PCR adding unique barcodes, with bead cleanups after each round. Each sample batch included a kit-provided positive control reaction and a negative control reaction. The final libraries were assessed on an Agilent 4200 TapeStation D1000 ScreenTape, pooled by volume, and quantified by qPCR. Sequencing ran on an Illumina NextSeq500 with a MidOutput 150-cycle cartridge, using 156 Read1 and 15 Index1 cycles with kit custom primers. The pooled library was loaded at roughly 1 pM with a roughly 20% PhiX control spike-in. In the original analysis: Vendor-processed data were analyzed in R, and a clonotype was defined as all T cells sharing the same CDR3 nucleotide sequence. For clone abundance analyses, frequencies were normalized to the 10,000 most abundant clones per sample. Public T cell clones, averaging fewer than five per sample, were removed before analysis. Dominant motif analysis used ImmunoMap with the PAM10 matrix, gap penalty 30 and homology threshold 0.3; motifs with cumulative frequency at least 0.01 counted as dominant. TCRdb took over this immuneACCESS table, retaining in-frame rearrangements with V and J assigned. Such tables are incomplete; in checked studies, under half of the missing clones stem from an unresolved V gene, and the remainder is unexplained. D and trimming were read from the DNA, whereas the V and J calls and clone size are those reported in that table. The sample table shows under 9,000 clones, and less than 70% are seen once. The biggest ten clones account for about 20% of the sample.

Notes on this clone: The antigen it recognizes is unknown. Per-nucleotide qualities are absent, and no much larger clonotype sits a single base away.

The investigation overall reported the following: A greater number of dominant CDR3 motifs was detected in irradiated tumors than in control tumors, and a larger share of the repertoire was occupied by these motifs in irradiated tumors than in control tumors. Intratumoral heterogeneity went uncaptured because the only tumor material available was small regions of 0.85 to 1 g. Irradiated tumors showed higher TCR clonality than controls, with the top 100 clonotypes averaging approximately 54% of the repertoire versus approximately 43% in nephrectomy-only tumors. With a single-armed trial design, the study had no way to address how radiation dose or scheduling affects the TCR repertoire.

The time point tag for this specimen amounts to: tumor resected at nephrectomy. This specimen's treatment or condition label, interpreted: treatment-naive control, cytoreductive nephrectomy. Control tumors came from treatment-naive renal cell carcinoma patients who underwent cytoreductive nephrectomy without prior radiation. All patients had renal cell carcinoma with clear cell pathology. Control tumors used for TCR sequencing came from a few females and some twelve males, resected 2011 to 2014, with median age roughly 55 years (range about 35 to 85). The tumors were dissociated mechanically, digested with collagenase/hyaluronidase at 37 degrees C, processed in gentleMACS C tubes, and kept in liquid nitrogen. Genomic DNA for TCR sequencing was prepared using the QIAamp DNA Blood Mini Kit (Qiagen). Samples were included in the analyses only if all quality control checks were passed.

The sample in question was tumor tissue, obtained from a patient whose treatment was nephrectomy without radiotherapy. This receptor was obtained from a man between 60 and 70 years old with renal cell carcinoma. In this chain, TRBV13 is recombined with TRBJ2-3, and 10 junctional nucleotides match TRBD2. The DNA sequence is TGTGCCAGCAGCCTATTAGCGGGGGGACGCACAGATACGCAGTATTTT. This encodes CASSLLAGGRTDTQYF. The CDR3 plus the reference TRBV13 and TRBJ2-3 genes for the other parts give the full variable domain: AAGVIQSPRHLIKEKRETATLKCYPIPRHDTVYWYQQGPGQDPQFLISFYEKMQSDKGSIPDRFSAQQFSDYHSELNMSSLELGDSALYFCASSLLAGGRTDTQYFGPGTRLTVL.